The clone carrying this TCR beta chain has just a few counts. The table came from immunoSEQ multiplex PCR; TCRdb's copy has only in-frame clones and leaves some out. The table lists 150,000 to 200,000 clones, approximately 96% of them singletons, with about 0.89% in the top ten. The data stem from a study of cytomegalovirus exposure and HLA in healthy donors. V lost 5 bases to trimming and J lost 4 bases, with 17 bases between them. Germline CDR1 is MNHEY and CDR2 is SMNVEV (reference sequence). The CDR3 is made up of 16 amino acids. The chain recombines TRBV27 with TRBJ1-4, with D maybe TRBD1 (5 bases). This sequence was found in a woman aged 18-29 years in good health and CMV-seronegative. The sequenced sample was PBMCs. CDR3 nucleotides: TGTGCCAGCAGTCCCGATCAGGGTTTGGTTAATGAAAAACTGTTTTTT. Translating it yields CASSPDQGLVNEKLFF.